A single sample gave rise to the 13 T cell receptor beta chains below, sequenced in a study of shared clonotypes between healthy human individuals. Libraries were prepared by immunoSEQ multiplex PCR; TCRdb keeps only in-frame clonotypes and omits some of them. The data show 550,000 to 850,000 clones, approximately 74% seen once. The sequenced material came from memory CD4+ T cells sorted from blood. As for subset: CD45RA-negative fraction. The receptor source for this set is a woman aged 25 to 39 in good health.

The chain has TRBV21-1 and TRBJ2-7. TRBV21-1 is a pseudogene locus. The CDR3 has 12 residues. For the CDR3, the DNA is TGTGCCAGCAGCAAAGACCGTTACGAGCAGTACTTC. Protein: CASSKDRYEQYF.

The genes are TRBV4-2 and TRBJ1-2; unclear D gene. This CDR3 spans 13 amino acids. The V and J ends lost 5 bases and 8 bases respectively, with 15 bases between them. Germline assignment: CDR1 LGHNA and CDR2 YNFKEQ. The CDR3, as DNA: TGTGCCAGCAGCTTGGAGACCGGGCGGGGCTACACCTTC. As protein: CASSLETGRGYTF.

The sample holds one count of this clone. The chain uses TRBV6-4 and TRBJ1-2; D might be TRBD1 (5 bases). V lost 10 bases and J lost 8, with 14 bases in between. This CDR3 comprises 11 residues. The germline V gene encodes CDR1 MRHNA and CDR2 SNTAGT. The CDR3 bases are TGTGCCAACCCCGGGACCAGGGGCTACACCTTC. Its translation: CANPGTRGYTF.

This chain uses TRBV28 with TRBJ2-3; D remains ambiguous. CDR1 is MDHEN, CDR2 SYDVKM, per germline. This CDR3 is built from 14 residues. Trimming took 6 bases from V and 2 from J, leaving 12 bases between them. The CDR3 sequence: CASRNLSPTDTQYF. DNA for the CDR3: TGTGCCAGCAGGAATCTTTCCCCCACAGATACGCAGTATTTT.

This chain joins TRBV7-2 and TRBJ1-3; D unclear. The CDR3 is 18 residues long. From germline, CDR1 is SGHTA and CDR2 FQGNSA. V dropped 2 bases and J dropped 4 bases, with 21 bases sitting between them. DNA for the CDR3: TGTGCCAGCAGCTTAAGGGTTATTGGCAGCAGTTTAGGAAACACCATATATTTT. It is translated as CASSLRVIGSSLGNTIYF.

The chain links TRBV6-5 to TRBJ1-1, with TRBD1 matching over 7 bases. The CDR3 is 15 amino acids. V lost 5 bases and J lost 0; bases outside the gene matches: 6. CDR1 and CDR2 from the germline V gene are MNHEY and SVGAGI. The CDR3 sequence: CASSRHRGMNTEAFF. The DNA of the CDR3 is TGTGCCAGCAGTAGACACAGGGGAATGAACACTGAAGCTTTCTTT.

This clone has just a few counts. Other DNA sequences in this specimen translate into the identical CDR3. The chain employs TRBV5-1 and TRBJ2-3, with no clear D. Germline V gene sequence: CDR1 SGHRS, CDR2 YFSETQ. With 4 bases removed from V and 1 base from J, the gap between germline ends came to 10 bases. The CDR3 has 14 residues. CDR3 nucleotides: TGCGCCAGCAGCCTCCCGACTGGCACAGATACGCAGTATTTT. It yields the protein CASSLPTGTDTQYF.

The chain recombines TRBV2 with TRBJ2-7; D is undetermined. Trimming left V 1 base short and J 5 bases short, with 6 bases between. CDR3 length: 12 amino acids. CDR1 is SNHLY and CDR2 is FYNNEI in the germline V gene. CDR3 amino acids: CASSEGQHEQYF. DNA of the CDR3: TGTGCCAGCAGTGAAGGGCAGCACGAGCAGTACTTC.

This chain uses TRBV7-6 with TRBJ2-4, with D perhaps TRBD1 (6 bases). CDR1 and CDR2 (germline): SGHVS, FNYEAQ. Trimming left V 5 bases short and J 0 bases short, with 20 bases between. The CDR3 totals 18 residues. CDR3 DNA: TGTGCCAGCAGCAAACTGCCGGGACAAGCCACAGCCAAAAACATTCAGTACTTC. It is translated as CASSKLPGQATAKNIQYF.

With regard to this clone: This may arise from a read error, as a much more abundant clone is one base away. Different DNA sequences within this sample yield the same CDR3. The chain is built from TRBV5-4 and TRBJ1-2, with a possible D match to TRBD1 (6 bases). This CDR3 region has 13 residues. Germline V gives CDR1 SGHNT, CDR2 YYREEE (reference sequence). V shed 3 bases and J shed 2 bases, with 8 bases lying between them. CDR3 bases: TGTGCCAGCAGCTGGGGACAAAACTATGGCTACACCTTC. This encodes CASSWGQNYGYTF. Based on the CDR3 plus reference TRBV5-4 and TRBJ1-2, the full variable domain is ETGVTQSPTHLIKTRGQQVTLRCSSQSGHNTVSWYQQALGQGPQFIFQYYREEENGRGNFPPRFSGLQFPNYSSELNVNALELDDSALYLCASSWGQNYGYTFGSGTRLTVV.

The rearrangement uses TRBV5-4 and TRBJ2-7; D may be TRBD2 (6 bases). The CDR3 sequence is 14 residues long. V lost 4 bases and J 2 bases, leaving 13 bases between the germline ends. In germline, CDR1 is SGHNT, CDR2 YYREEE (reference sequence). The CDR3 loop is CASSGDLGAYEQYF. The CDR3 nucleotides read TGTGCCAGCAGCGGGGACTTGGGGGCCTACGAGCAGTACTTC.

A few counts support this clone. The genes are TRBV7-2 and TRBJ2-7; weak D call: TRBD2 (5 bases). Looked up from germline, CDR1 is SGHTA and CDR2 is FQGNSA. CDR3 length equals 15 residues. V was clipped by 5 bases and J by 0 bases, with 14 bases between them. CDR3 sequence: CASSLIAKSSYEQYF. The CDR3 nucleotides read TGTGCCAGCAGCCTTATAGCGAAGAGCTCCTACGAGCAGTACTTC.

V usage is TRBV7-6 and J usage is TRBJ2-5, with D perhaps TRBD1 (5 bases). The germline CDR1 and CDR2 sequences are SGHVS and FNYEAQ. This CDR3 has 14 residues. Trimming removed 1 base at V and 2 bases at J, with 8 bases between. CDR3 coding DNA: TGTGCCAGCAGCTTAGTGCAGGGTCAAGAGACCCAGTACTTC. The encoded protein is CASSLVQGQETQYF. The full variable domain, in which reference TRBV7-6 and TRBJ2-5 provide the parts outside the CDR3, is GAGVSQSPRYKVTKRGQDVALRCDPISGHVSLYWYRQALGQGPEFLTYFNYEAQQDKSGLPNDRFSAERPEGSISTLTIQRTEQRDSAMYRCASSLVQGQETQYFGPGTRLLVL.